This T cell receptor beta chain appears in the sequencing data of a study of beta chain features in type 1 diabetes. Points from the study as a whole: It was not settled here whether HLA type affects TCRB rearrangement.

The study reverse transcribed the entire isolated RNA, so it sequenced expressed TCRB transcripts. Libraries were prepared by immunoSEQ multiplex PCR; TCRdb keeps only in-frame clonotypes and omits some of them. Of 300,000 to 350,000 clones listed, approximately 8% are singletons. This clone showed up just a few times. The target antigen is unknown. The CDR3 has 15 amino acids. V trimming: 6 bases; J trimming: 5 bases; junction bases outside the gene matches: 5. Germline V gene sequence: CDR1 SEHNR, CDR2 FQNEAQ (reference sequence). The sequence derives from a young woman in good health. Specimen: central memory CD4+ T cells from blood. This chain joins TRBV7-9 and TRBJ2-1; 12 bases are a match to TRBD2. CDR3 in amino acids: CASRASGRGDNEQFF. The CDR3 DNA reads TGTGCCAGCAGGGCTAGCGGGAGGGGTGACAATGAGCAGTTCTTC.